This T cell receptor beta chain was captured in a study of blood T cell repertoires in COVID-19. Study at large: Acute and convalescent COVID-19 specimens originated in the United States, Italy and Spain. In each case, the material was cDNA or gDNA derived from T cells, B-cell-depleted T cells, or PBMCs.

This clone is a singleton in its sample. Methods used by the authors: Using reference gene primer amplification, nucleated cell counts were estimated. Produced via immunoSEQ multiplex PCR; TCRdb's table is partial and in-frame only. V, J and clone size reflect that table, while D and trimming were determined from the DNA. The data hold roughly 97,000 clones, with about 90% observed a single time. CDR1 is SEHNR and CDR2 is FQNEAQ in the germline V gene (reference sequence). Trimming shortened V by 2 bases and J by 0 bases, and 10 bases separated the two germline ends. The CDR3 contains 16 residues. The specimen sequenced was peripheral blood. This clonotype was obtained from a middle-aged man with acute or convalescent COVID-19. The rearrangement joins TRBV7-9 to TRBJ2-2; D unresolved. CDR3 amino acids: CASSLKNFANTGELFF. CDR3 nucleotide sequence: TGTGCCAGCAGCTTAAAAAACTTTGCGAACACCGGGGAGCTGTTTTTT. The variable domain in full, with the rest retrieved from reference TRBV7-9 and TRBJ2-2, is DTGVSQNPRHKITKRGQNVTFRCDPISEHNRLYWYRQTLGQGPEFLTYFQNEAQLEKSRLLSDRFSAERPKGSFSTLEIQRTEQGDSAMYLCASSLKNFANTGELFFGEGSRLTVL.